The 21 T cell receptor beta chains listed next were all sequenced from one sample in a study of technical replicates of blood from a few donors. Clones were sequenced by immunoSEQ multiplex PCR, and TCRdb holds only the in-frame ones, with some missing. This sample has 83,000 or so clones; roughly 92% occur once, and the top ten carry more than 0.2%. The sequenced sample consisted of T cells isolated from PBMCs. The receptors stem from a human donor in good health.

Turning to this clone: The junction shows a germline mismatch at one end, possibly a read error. The CDR3 region has the DNA TGTGCCAGCAGCGTGGGACAGGGTGCTGGTAACACCATATATTTT. This gives the protein CASSVGQGAGNTIYF. The J gene is TRBJ1-3, the V gene TRBV9; TRBD1 matches 9 bases. Germline V gene sequence: CDR1 SGDLS, CDR2 YYNGEE. CDR3 size: 15 residues.

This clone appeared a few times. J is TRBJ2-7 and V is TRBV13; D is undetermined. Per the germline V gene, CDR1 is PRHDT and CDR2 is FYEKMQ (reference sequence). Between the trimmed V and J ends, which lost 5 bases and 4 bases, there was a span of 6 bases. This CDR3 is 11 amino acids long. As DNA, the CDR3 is TGTGCCAGCAGCCTTCGTTACGAGCAGTACTTC. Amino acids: CASSLRYEQYF.

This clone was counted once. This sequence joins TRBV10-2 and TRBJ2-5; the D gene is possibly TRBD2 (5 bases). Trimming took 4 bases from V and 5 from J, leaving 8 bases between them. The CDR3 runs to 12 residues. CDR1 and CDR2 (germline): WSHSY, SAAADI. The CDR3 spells CASSVSGETQYF. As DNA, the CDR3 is TGCGCCAGCAGTGTTTCGGGGGAGACCCAGTACTTC.

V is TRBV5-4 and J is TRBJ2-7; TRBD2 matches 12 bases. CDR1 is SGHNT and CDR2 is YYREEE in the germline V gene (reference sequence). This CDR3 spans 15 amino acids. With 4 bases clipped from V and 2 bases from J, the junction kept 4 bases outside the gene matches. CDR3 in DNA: TGTGCCAGCAGCGATGGACTAGCGGGGACCTACGAGCAGTACTTC. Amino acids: CASSDGLAGTYEQYF.

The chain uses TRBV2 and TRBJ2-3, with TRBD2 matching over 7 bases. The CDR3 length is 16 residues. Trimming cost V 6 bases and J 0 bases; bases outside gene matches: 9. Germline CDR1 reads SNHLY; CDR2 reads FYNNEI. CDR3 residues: CASRSMGGGSTDTQYF. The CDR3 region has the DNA TGTGCCAGCAGGTCCATGGGGGGAGGGAGCACAGATACGCAGTATTTT.

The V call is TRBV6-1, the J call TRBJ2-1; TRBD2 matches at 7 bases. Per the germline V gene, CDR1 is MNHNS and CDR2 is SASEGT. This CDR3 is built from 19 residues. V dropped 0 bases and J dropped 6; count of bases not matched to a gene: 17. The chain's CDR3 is CASSEALRGFAGVLNEQFF. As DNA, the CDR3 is TGTGCCAGCAGTGAAGCGCTTCGGGGCTTCGCGGGAGTGCTCAATGAGCAGTTCTTC.

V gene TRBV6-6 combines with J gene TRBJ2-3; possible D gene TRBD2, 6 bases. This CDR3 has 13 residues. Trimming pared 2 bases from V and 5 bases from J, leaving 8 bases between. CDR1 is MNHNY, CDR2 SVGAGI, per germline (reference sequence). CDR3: CASSYRGGDTQYF. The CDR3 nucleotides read TGTGCCAGCAGTTACCGGGGAGGAGATACGCAGTATTTT.

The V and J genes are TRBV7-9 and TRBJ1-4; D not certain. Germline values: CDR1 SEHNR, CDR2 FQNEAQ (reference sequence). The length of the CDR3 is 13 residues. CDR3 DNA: TGTGCTACAACCCGGGAATCTAATGAAAAACTGTTTTTT. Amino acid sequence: CATTRESNEKLFF.

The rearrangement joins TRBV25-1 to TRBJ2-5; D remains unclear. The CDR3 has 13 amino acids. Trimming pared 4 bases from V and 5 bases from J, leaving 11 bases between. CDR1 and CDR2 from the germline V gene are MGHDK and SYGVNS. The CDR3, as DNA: TGTGCCAGCAGTGGTGACGGGTTCGAGACCCAGTACTTC. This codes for CASSGDGFETQYF.

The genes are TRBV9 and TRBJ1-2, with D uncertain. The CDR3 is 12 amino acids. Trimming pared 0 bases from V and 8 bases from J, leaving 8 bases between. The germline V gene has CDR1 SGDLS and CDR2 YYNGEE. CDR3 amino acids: CASSVGEGGYTF. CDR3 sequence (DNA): TGTGCCAGCAGCGTAGGGGAGGGAGGCTACACCTTC.

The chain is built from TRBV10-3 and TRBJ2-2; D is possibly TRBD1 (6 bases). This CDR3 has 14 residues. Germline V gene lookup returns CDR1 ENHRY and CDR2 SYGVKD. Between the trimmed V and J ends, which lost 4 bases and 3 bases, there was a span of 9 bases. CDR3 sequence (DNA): TGTGCCATCAGTGGGAGACAGGACACCGGGGAGCTGTTTTTT. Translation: CAISGRQDTGELFF.

CDR3 coding DNA: TGTGCCAGCAGCTATCGATTAAACCCAGGGTCTCTCCAGTACTTC. It encodes CASSYRLNPGSLQYF. The genes are TRBV7-8 and TRBJ2-7; D may be TRBD1 (5 bases). Per the germline V gene, CDR1 is SGHVS and CDR2 is FQNEAQ. Trimming stripped 4 bases from V and 10 bases from J, with 23 bases between. The CDR3 is 15 residues long.

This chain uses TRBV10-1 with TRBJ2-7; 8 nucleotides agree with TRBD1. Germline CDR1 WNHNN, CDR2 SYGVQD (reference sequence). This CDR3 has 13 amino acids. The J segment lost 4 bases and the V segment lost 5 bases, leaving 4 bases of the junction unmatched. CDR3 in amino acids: CASSPGQVYEQYF. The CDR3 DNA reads TGCGCCAGCAGTCCGGGACAGGTTTACGAGCAGTACTTC.

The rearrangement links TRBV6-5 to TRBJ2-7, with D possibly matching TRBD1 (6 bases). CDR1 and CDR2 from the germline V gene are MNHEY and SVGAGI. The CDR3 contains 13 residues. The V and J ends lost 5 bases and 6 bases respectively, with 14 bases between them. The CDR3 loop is CASSLHTGLEQYF. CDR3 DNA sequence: TGTGCCAGCAGTCTACATACAGGGCTCGAGCAGTACTTC.

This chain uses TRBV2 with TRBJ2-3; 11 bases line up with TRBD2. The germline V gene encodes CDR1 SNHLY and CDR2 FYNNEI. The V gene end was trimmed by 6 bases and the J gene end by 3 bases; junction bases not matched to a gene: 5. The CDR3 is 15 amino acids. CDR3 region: CASRIAGGETDTQYF. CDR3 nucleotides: TGTGCCAGCAGGATAGCGGGGGGGGAAACAGATACGCAGTATTTT. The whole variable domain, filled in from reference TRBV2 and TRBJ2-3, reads EPEVTQTPSHQVTQMGQEVILRCVPISNHLYFYWYRQILGQKVEFLVSFYNNEISEKSEIFDDQFSVERPDGSNFTLKIRSTKLEDSAMYFCASRIAGGETDTQYFGPGTRLTVL.

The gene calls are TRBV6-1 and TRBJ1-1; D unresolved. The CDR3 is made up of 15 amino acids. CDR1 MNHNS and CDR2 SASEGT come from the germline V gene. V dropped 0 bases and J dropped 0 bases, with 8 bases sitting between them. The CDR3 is CASSEALGMNTEAFF. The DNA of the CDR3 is TGTGCCAGCAGTGAAGCTCTGGGCATGAACACTGAAGCTTTCTTT.

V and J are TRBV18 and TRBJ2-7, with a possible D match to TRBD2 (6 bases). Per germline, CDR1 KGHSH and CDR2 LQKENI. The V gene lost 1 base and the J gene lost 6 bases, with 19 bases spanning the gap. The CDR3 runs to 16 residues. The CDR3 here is CASSPLAASALLEQYF. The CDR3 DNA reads TGTGCCAGCTCACCACTTGCGGCTAGCGCCCTCCTCGAGCAGTACTTC.

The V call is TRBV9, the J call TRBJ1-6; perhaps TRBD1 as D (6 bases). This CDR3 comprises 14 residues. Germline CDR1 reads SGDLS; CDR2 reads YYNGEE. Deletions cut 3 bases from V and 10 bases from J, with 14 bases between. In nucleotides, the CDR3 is TGTGCCAGCAGCGACAGGGTACGGGAATCACCCCTCCACTTT. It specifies CASSDRVRESPLHF.

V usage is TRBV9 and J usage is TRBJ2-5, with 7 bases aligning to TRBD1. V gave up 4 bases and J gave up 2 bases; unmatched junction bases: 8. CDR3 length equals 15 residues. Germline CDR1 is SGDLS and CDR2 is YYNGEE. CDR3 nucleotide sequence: TGTGCCAGCAGCCCATCCCCACAGGGGCAAGAGACCCAGTACTTC. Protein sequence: CASSPSPQGQETQYF.

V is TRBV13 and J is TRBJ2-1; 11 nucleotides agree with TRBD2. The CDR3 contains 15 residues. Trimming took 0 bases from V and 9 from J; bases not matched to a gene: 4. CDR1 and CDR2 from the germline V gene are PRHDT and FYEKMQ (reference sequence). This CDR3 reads CASSLGTSGKVEQFF. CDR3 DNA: TGTGCCAGCAGCTTAGGGACTAGCGGGAAGGTTGAGCAGTTCTTC.

The CDR3 here is CASSQLGLAQNTIYF. CDR3 bases: TGCGCCAGCAGCCAACTAGGACTGGCCCAAAACACCATATATTTT. This chain connects TRBV4-1 to TRBJ1-3; D call uncertain. The CDR3 covers 15 residues. Germline V gene sequence: CDR1 MGHRA, CDR2 YSYEKL. The ends were cut back, 2 bases at V and 6 bases at J, with 14 bases in the middle.